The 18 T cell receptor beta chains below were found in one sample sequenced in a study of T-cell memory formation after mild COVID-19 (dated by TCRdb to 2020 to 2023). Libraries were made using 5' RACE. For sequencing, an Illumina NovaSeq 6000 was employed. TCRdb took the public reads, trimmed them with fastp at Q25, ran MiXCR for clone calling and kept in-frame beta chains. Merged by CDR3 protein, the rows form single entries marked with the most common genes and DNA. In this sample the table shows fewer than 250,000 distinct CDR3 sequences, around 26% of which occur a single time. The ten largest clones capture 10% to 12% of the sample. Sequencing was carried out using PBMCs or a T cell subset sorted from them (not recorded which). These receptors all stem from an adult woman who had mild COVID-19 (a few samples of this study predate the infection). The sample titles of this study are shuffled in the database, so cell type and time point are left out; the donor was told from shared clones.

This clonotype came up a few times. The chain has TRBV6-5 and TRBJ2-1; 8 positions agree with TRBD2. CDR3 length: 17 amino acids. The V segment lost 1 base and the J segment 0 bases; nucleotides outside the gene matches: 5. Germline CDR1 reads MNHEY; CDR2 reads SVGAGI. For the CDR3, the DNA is TGTGCCAGCAGTTACTACCAGCGGGAGAGCTCCTACAATGAGCAGTTCTTC. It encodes CASSYYQRESSYNEQFF.

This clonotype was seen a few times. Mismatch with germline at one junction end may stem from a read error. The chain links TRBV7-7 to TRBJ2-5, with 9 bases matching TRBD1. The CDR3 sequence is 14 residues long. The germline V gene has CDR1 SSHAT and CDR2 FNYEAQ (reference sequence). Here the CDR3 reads CASSSGTGLETQYF. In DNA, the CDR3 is TGTGCTAGCAGTTCCGGGACAGGGCTAGAGACCCAGTACTTC.

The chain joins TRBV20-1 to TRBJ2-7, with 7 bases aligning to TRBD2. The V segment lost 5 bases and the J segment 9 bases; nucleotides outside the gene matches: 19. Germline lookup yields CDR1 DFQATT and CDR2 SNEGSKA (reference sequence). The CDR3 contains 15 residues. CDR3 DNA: TGCAGTGCTTCGGTCTCGGGCGGGAGAATAGCTCGGCAGTACTTC. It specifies CSASVSGGRIARQYF.

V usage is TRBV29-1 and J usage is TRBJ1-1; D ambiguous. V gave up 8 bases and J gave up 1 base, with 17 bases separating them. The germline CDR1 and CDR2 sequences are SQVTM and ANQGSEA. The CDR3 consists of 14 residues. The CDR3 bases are TGCAGCACTCAGAATCTTCTCGGGAACACTGAAGCTTTCTTT. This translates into CSTQNLLGNTEAFF.

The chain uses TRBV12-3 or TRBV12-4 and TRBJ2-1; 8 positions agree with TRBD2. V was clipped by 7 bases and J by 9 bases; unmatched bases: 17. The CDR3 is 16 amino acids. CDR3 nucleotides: TGTGCCAGCACCCCCGGGGGGGTCGTTTTTTTTGGTGAGCAGTTCTTC. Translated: CASTPGGVVFFGEQFF.

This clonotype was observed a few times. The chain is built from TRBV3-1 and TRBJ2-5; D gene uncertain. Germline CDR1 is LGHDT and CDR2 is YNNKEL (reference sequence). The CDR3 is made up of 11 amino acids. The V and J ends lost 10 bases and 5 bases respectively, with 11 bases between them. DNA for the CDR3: TGTGCCACCGCTCGTGTGGAGACCCAGTACTTC. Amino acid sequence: CATARVETQYF.

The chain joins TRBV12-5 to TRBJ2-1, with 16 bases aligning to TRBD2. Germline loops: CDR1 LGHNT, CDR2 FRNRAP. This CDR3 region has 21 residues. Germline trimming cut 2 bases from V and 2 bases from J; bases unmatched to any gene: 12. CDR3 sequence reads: CASGLRTPGLAGGPAYNEQFF. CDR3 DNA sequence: TGTGCTAGTGGTTTGAGAACCCCGGGACTAGCGGGAGGGCCCGCCTACAATGAGCAGTTCTTC.

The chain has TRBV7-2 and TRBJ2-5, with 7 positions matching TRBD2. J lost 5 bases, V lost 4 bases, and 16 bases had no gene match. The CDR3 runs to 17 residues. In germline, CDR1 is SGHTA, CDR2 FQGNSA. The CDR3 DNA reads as TGTGCCAGCAGCTATGGAGGGCTAGCGGTGACCCGGGAGACCCAGTACTTC. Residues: CASSYGGLAVTRETQYF. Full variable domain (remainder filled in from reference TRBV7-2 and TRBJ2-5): GAGVSQSPSNKVTEKGKDVELRCDPISGHTALYWYRQSLGQGLEFLIYFQGNSAPDKSGLPSDRFSAERTGGSVSTLTIQRTQQEDSAVYLCASSYGGLAVTRETQYFGPGTRLLVL.

CDR3 residues: CSVYRGVPGYTF. In nucleotides, the CDR3 is TGCAGCGTCTACCGTGGGGTGCCCGGCTACACCTTC. The chain is built from TRBV29-1 and TRBJ1-2; unclear D gene. The CDR3 has 12 residues. The germline V gene has CDR1 SQVTM and CDR2 ANQGSEA. Trimming removed 6 bases from V and 8 bases from J, with 16 bases in between.

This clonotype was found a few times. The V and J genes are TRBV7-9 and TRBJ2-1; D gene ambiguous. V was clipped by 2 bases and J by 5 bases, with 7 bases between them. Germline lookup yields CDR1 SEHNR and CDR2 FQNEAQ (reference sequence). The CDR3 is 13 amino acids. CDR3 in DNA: TGTGCCAGCAGCTTACGGGCGGACAATGAGCAGTTCTTC. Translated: CASSLRADNEQFF.

This CDR3 is CASSFVRGKSWLGANVLTF. CDR3 sequence (DNA): TGTGCCAGCTCCTTTGTGAGGGGGAAAAGCTGGTTAGGGGCCAACGTCCTGACTTTC. This chain uses TRBV6-1 with TRBJ2-6, with D possibly being TRBD1 (6 bases). Germline V gene lookup returns CDR1 MNHNS and CDR2 SASEGT. Between the trimmed V and J ends, which lost 8 bases and 4 bases, there was a span of 27 bases. This CDR3 comprises 19 residues.

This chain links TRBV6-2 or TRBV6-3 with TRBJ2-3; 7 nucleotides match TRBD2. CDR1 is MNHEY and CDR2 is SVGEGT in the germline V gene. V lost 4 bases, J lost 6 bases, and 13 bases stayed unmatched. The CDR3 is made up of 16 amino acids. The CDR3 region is CASSSLLAGGRDTQYF. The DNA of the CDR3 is TGTGCCAGCAGTTCCCTGTTAGCGGGTGGCCGGGATACGCAGTATTTT.

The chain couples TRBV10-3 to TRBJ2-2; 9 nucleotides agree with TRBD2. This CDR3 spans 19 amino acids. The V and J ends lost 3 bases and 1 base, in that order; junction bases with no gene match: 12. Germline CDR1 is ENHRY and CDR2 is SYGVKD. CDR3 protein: CAISEYGSAGGLNTGELFF. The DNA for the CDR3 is TGTGCCATCAGTGAATATGGGTCGGCGGGGGGGTTGAACACCGGGGAGCTGTTTTTT.

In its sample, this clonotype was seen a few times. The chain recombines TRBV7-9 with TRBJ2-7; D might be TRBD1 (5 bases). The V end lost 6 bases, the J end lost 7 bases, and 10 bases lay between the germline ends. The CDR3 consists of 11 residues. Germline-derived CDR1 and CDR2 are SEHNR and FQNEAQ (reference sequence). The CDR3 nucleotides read TGTGCCAGCAGACAAAAGGGGGAGCAGTACTTC. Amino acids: CASRQKGEQYF.

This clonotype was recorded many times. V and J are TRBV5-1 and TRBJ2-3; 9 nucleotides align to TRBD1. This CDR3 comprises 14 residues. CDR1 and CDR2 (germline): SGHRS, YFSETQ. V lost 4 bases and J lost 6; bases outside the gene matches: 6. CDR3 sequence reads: CASSTRQGVDTQYF. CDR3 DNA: TGCGCCAGCAGCACAAGACAGGGGGTGGATACGCAGTATTTT. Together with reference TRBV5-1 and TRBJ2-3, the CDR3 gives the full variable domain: KAGVTQTPRYLIKTRGQQVTLSCSPISGHRSVSWYQQTPGQGLQFLFEYFSETQRNKGNFPGRFSGRQFSNSRSEMNVSTLELGDSALYLCASSTRQGVDTQYFGPGTRLTVL.

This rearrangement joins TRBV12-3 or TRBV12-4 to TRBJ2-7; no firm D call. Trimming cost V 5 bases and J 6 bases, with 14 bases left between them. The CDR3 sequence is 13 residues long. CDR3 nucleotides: TGTGCCAGCAGTGAGGCCAGGCTGGTCGAGCAGTACTTC. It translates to CASSEARLVEQYF.

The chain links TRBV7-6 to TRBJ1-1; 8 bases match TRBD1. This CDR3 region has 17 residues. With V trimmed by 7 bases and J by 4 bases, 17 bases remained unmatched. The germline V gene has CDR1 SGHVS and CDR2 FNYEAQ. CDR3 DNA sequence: TGTGCCAGCACCCTTCCCGGGCCAGGGGGCTTTGGCACTGAAGCTTTCTTT. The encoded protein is CASTLPGPGGFGTEAFF.

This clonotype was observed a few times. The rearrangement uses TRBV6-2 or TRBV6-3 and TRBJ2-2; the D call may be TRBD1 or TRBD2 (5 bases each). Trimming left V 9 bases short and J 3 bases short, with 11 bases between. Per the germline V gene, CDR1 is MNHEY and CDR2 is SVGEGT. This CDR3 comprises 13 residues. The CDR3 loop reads CASWDPYTGELFF. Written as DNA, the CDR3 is TGTGCCAGTTGGGACCCATACACCGGGGAGCTGTTTTTT.